The sequence of this T cell receptor beta chain was determined in a study of Ad26.COV2.S vaccination and SARS-CoV-2 variants (dated by TCRdb to the early 2020s). Broadly, across the study: Donors in the vaccine arm were drawn from COV1001, a multicentre, randomized, double-blind, placebo-controlled phase I-IIa trial testing Ad26.COV2.S in healthy adults. TCRbeta repertoire sequencing served as the tool for gauging how specific and how broad the SARS-CoV-2-reactive T cell receptors were following Ad26.COV2.S vaccination. Trial participants were randomized into five groups of five: low-dose or high-dose Ad26.COV2.S given once or twice, or placebo on both occasions. Dosing of Ad26.COV2.S was intramuscular, at either 5x10^10 or 1x10^11 viral particles, delivered as one shot or as two shots spaced 56 days apart. A total of 32 samples were included in the TCR-sequenced set, comprising some 20 Ad26.COV2.S vaccine recipients, 5 placebo recipients and 8 SARS-CoV-2 convalescent individuals. Throughout the experiments and outcome assessment, investigators stayed blinded to trial group allocation. Results and caveats for the whole study, not just this receptor: After vaccination, spike-specific CD8+ and CD4+ T cell responses were reported to show substantial breadth. Spike-specific TCR breadth was higher in Ad26.COV2.S recipients than in placebo recipients (P = 0.0014). Comparing responses between vaccine doses or regimens was not something the study was powered to do. Comparable non-spike TCR breadth was observed between vaccine and placebo recipients, consistent with only spike being contained in the vaccine. According to the authors, total T cell responses may have been underestimated by the TCR breadth and depth analyses.

The immunoSEQ Assay was the method used to sequence TCRbeta CDR3 regions. After extraction, genomic DNA underwent amplification by bias-controlled multiplex PCR, followed by high-throughput sequencing. For the original study's pipeline: To quantify the absolute abundance of every unique TCRbeta CDR3 region, sequences were collapsed and filtered. T cell fraction was estimated by normalizing TCRbeta template counts to usable DNA, which was measured by amplifying reference genes present in all nucleated cells. Repertoire TCRs were annotated as SARS-CoV-2-specific by exact matching of V gene, CDR3 amino acid sequence and J gene to a known reactive TCR set. The reference SARS-CoV-2 TCR set was derived from MIRA and filtered for enrichment in COVID-19-positive ImmuneCODE repertoires, a step that removed public or cross-reactive TCRs. Using the MIRA antigens, annotated TCRs were further analysed by specific ORF or by position within an ORF. Breadth was defined as the number of annotated unique rearrangements divided by the total number of unique productive rearrangements, and depth was defined as the summed frequency of the annotated unique rearrangements. Two-sided Wilcoxon rank-sum tests were used to compare TCR breadth between groups. As stored in TCRdb, this immuneACCESS dataset retains in-frame rearrangements with V and J assigned. A fraction of the clones does not appear; measured against another copy, unresolved V genes explain less than half of the discrepancy, and the remainder lacks a known reason. That table furnishes V, J and clone size, whereas the DNA furnished D and trimming. This sample comprises some 340,000 clones, 70% to 90% of them detected only once. Of the sample, 1.9% falls within the top ten clones.

Details on this clone: Its specific antigen is unknown. Base qualities are not at hand, and no much larger clone is one base apart.

The sample's treatment or condition label, in plain terms: some 20 received Ad26.COV2.S at low or high dose, single or two shots; roughly five received placebo; per-sample allocation not given. Repertoires of vaccine and placebo recipients were sequenced from samples taken on day 63 after the first injection. Cohort 1b enrolled some 25 adults aged 18-55 years at a single site in Boston, USA, between 29 July and 7 August 2020. Ad26.COV2.S consisted of a replication-incompetent adenovirus type 26 vector by which a prefusion-stabilized SARS-CoV-2 spike protein from the original Wuhan strain was expressed. The sequencing here drew on peripheral blood, taken in a trial of Ad26.COV2.S vaccine versus placebo. This TCR came from a person aged 18 to 59 who received the Ad26.COV2.S COVID-19 vaccine or a placebo.

The bases read TGTGCCAGCAGTGCGGGGAAGGGCGTCACTGAAGCTTTCTTT. Its protein product is CASSAGKGVTEAFF. This receptor chain uses TRBV2 and TRBJ1-1, with no reliable assignment of the D segment. CDR1 and CDR2 (SNHLY, FYNNEI) derive from the germline V gene. The CDR3 has 14 amino acids, counting the end cysteine and phenylalanine. Only the CDR3 portion is preserved as DNA: 42 bases, with reading frame beginning at the first base. V is clipped by 4 bases and J by 4 bases, and the sequence between their germline boundaries is 13 bases long.